The 19 T cell receptor beta chains below were found in one sample sequenced in a study of blood T cell repertoires in COVID-19 (dated by TCRdb to 2020 to 2022). Libraries were constructed by the immunoSEQ multiplex PCR assay. Entries here come from immuneACCESS through TCRdb and include only in-frame sequences with V and J called. Some clones fail to appear in such tables; in the studies checked, an unresolved V gene covers under half of the shortfall, and the cause of the remainder is unknown. Counted in this sample were some 130,000 clones; less than 90% of them appeared once. The leading ten clones occupy approximately 12% of the sample. Sequencing was performed on peripheral blood. The receptors originated from a woman under 40 who had recovered from COVID-19.

This clone is a singleton in its sample. V and J are TRBV6-1 and TRBJ1-5, with 12 bases fitting TRBD1. CDR3 length: 17 amino acids. The ends lost 2 bases at V and 5 bases at J; junction bases unmatched: 7. In germline, CDR1 is MNHNS, CDR2 SASEGT. The CDR3 loop is CASSEWWDRGQDQPQHF. DNA of the CDR3: TGTGCCAGCAGTGAATGGTGGGACAGGGGGCAGGATCAGCCCCAGCATTTT.

The table lists this clone with a few counts. J is TRBJ1-2 and V is TRBV3-1 (or the pseudogene TRBV3-2); 7 positions agree with TRBD1. With 2 bases clipped from V and 6 bases from J, the junction kept 6 bases outside the gene matches. Germline CDR1 reads LGHDT; CDR2 reads YNNKEL (reference sequence). CDR3 length: 14 residues. The CDR3 DNA reads as TGTGCCAGCAGCCAAAGAGGGGGCACTAATGGCTACACCTTC. Its translation: CASSQRGGTNGYTF.

The V and J genes are TRBV19 and TRBJ2-7; D gene unclear. This CDR3 is built from 12 residues. Germline V CDR1 and CDR2: LNHDA, SQIVND (reference sequence). V was cut by 6 bases and J by 0 bases, with 6 bases left in between. Here the CDR3 DNA reads TGTGCCAGTAGCGCAGGCTCCTACGAGCAGTACTTC. It codes for CASSAGSYEQYF.

This chain uses TRBV10-3 with TRBJ2-1; 9 positions match TRBD2. V was clipped by 3 bases and J by 0 bases; unmatched bases: 3. CDR1 is ENHRY and CDR2 is SYGVKD in the germline V gene. The CDR3 runs to 16 residues. CDR3 nucleotides: TGTGCCATCAGTGATGCGGGAGGGCCCTCCTACAATGAGCAGTTCTTC. Its protein is CAISDAGGPSYNEQFF.

The chain links TRBV19 to TRBJ1-1, with TRBD1 as a possible D gene (5 bases). Trimming pared 3 bases from V and 4 bases from J, leaving 12 bases between. CDR3 length equals 14 residues. Per germline, CDR1 LNHDA and CDR2 SQIVND (reference sequence). The CDR3 nucleotides read TGTGCCAGTAGTATGTCACCAGGGTCCACTGAAGCTTTCTTT. It codes for CASSMSPGSTEAFF.

J is TRBJ2-1 and V is TRBV6-5; 8 bases map to TRBD2. The CDR3 runs 13 residues. Germline V CDR1 and CDR2: MNHEY, SVGAGI. V gave up 5 bases and J gave up 5 bases; unmatched junction bases: 2. DNA of the CDR3: TGTGCCAGCAGTATGCGGGGGGACAATGAGCAGTTCTTC. It translates to CASSMRGDNEQFF.

This clone turned up a few times. The DNA for the CDR3 is TGTGCCAGCAGTGAAGTTGGCAAAATGCTCTACGAGCAGTACTTC. Its translation is CASSEVGKMLYEQYF. The chain employs TRBV6-1 and TRBJ2-7; D gene uncertain. The CDR3 is made up of 15 amino acids. Between the trimmed V and J ends, which lost 1 base and 3 bases, there was a span of 13 bases. Germline V CDR1 and CDR2: MNHNS, SASEGT.

The CDR3 nucleotides read TGTGCCTGGAGTAAAATAAACAGGGGGCAGGGGTATGGCTACACCTTC. Its translation is CAWSKINRGQGYGYTF. V is TRBV30 and J is TRBJ1-2, with TRBD1 identical over 9 bases. The CDR3 loop spans 16 amino acids. Per the germline V gene, CDR1 is GTSNPN and CDR2 is SVGIG (reference sequence). Unmatched junction bases numbered 12, after V lost 2 bases and J lost 5 bases. The complete variable domain, with remaining parts taken from reference TRBV30 and TRBJ1-2, reads SQTIHQWPATLVQPVGSPLSLECTVEGTSNPNLYWYRQAAGRGLQLLFYSVGIGQISSEVPQNLSASRPQDRQFILSSKKLLLSDSGFYLCAWSKINRGQGYGYTFGSGTRLTVV.

V gene TRBV29-1 combines with J gene TRBJ1-1, with a possible D match to TRBD1 (5 bases). Germline V gives CDR1 SQVTM, CDR2 ANQGSEA. This CDR3 spans 10 amino acids. Trimming stripped 8 bases from V and 10 bases from J, with 14 bases between. The CDR3 sequence: CSLGTSGAFF. The CDR3 bases are TGCAGCCTAGGGACTTCGGGAGCTTTCTTT.

The chain carries TRBV6-8 and TRBJ2-7; 8 positions agree with TRBD2. The V gene end was trimmed by 2 bases and the J gene end by 2 bases; junction bases not matched to a gene: 11. Germline CDR1 MNHGY, CDR2 SAAAGT. The CDR3 totals 17 residues. The CDR3 spells CASSYPPRTSSTYEQYF. In DNA form, the CDR3 reads TGTGCCAGCAGTTACCCGCCCCGGACTAGCAGTACCTACGAGCAGTACTTC.

The chain recombines TRBV3-1 (or the pseudogene TRBV3-2) with TRBJ1-1; TRBD1 matches at 7 bases. The trim removed 3 bases at V and 0 bases at J, leaving 7 bases unmatched. Per the germline V gene, CDR1 is LGHDT and CDR2 is YNNKEL (reference sequence). CDR3 length: 16 residues. The CDR3 DNA follows: TGTGCCAGCAGCCACGTTGGACAGGTGGTGAACACTGAAGCTTTCTTT. It encodes CASSHVGQVVNTEAFF.

The chain joins TRBV2 to TRBJ1-5, with D possibly TRBD1 on 6 matching bases. The V and J ends lost 6 bases and 0 bases respectively, with 12 bases between them. From germline, CDR1 is SNHLY and CDR2 FYNNEI. The CDR3 extends over 15 amino acids. The CDR3 DNA is TGTGCCAGCAGGGGCGGGGGACATAGCAATCAGCCCCAGCATTTT. Protein product: CASRGGGHSNQPQHF.

This clone came up once. The gene calls are TRBV6-5 and TRBJ2-7; 8 nucleotides line up with TRBD2. The CDR3 contains 14 residues. V lost 5 bases, J lost 1 base, and 4 bases stayed unmatched. Per germline, CDR1 MNHEY and CDR2 SVGAGI. CDR3 loop: CASSQSGSSYEQYF. The CDR3 DNA reads TGTGCCAGCAGTCAAAGCGGGAGTTCCTACGAGCAGTACTTC.

The genes are TRBV2 and TRBJ2-3; TRBD2 agrees at 12 bases. Trimming at V came to 4 bases and at J to 3 bases, leaving 5 bases not matched to a gene. The CDR3 contains 16 residues. CDR1 and CDR2 (germline): SNHLY, FYNNEI. The CDR3, as DNA: TGTGCCAGCAGTGGACGAGGACTAGCGGGAACAGATACGCAGTATTTT. This gives the protein CASSGRGLAGTDTQYF.

The rearrangement uses TRBV28 and TRBJ1-1, with D hard to call. The ends were cut back, 5 bases at V and 4 bases at J, with 14 bases in the middle. The CDR3 spans 14 residues. Germline CDR1 MDHEN, CDR2 SYDVKM. This chain's CDR3 is CASSPRVTGTEAFF. CDR3 sequence (DNA): TGTGCCAGCAGTCCCCGGGTAACGGGCACTGAAGCTTTCTTT.

V usage is TRBV27 and J usage is TRBJ2-1; TRBD1 aligns across 10 bases. The V gene's germline CDR1 is MNHEY and CDR2 SMNVEV (reference sequence). The CDR3 is 15 residues long. Trimming cost V 5 bases and J 4 bases; bases outside gene matches: 5. The CDR3 DNA follows: TGTGCCAGCAGTGCCGGGACAGGGGATTACAATGAGCAGTTCTTC. It is translated as CASSAGTGDYNEQFF.

The gene calls are TRBV6-2 or TRBV6-3 and TRBJ2-1; tentatively, D is TRBD2 (6 bases). The CDR3 has 14 residues. From germline, CDR1 is MNHEY and CDR2 SVGEGT. Deletions cut 5 bases from V and 8 bases from J, with 16 bases between. The CDR3 here is CASSRGSYGDEQFF. The CDR3 region has the DNA TGTGCCAGCAGTCGGGGGTCGTATGGGGATGAGCAGTTCTTC.

The chain is built from TRBV4-1 and TRBJ2-1, with 10 bases matching TRBD2. Trimming cost V 0 bases and J 2 bases; bases outside gene matches: 10. Germline V lookup: CDR1 MGHRA, CDR2 YSYEKL. The length of the CDR3 is 19 residues. The CDR3 spells CASSQDPSTSGSPYNEQFF. CDR3 coding DNA: TGCGCCAGCAGCCAAGACCCCTCGACTAGCGGGTCCCCCTACAATGAGCAGTTCTTC.

This chain uses TRBV5-6 with TRBJ1-5; 10 positions agree with TRBD1. This CDR3 has 16 residues. Germline CDR1 SGHDT, CDR2 YYEEEE. V lost 4 bases and J lost 4; bases outside the gene matches: 8. The DNA for the CDR3 is TGTGCCAGCAGCGTAGAACGGACAGGGGGGAATCAGCCCCAGCATTTT. This gives the protein CASSVERTGGNQPQHF.